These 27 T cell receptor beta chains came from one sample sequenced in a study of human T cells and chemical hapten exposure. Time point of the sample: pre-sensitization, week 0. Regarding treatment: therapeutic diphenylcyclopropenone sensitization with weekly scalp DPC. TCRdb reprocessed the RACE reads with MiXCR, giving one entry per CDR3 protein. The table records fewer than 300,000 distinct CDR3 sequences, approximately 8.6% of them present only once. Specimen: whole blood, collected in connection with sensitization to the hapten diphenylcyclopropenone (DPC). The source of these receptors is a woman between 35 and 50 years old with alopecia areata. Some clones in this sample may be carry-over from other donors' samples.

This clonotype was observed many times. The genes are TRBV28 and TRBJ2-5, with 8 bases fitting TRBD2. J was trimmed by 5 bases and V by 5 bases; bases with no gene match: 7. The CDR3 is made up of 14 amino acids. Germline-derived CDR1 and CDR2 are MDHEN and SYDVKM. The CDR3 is CASSPPSGSETQYF. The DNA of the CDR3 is TGTGCCAGCAGTCCCCCCAGCGGGAGTGAGACCCAGTACTTC.

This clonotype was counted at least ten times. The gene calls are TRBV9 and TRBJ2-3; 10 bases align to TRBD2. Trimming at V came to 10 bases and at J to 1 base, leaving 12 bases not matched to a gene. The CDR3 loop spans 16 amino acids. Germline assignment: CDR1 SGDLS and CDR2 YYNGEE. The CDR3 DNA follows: TGTGCCGGAGTGCAGCGGGAGGGCCCCGGCACAGATACGCAGTATTTT. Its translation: CAGVQREGPGTDTQYF.

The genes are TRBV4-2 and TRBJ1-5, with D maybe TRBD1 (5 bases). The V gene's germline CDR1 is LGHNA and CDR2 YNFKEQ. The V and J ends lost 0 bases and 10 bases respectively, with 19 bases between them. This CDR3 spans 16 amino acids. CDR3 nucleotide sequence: TGTGCCAGCAGCCAAGATTCTGGGACGGCTAAAGGTCCCCAGCATTTT. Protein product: CASSQDSGTAKGPQHF.

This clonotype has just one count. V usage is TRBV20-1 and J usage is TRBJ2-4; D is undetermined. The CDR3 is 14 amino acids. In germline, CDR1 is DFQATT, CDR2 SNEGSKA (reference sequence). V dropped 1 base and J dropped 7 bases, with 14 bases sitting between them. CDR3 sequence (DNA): TGCAGTGCTAGAGTTCCGGGCCTCAGGAACATTCAGTACTTC. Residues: CSARVPGLRNIQYF.

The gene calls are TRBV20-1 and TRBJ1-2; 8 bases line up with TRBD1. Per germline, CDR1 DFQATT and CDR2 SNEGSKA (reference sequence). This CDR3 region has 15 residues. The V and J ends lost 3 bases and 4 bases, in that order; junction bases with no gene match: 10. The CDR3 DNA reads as TGCAGTGCTAGGCAGGGGGCGGTCTTTGGCTATGGCTACACCTTC. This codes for CSARQGAVFGYGYTF.

The CDR3: CSATRGAYLSTDTQYF. CDR3 DNA sequence: TGCAGTGCCACCCGGGGGGCTTATCTTAGCACAGATACGCAGTATTTT. The chain uses TRBV20-1 and TRBJ2-3; maybe TRBD2 (7 bases). This CDR3 region has 16 residues. The germline V gene has CDR1 DFQATT and CDR2 SNEGSKA (reference sequence). V was clipped by 6 bases and J by 0 bases, with 19 bases between them.

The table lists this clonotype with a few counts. The CDR3, as DNA: TGTGCCAGCAGCCGCGGACAGGGGAGAGCTTTCTTT. This translates into CASSRGQGRAFF. The chain joins TRBV28 to TRBJ1-1; 9 nucleotides align to TRBD1. There are 12 residues in the CDR3. The germline V gene has CDR1 MDHEN and CDR2 SYDVKM. V was clipped by 6 bases and J by 10 bases; unmatched bases: 6.

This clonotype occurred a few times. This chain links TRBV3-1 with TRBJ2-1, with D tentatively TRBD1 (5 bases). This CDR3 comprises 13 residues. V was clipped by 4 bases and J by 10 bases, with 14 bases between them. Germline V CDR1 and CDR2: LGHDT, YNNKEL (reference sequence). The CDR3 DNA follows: TGTGCCAGCAGCCGGGGCAGGGTGGTGGAGCAGTTCTTC. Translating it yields CASSRGRVVEQFF.

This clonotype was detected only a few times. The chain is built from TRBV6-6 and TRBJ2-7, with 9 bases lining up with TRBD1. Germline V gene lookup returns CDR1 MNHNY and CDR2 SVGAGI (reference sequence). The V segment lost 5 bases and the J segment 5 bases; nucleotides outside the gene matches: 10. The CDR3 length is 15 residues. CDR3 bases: TGTGCCAGCAGTGCCCCGGGACAGGGTTCTAACGAGCAGTACTTC. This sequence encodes CASSAPGQGSNEQYF.

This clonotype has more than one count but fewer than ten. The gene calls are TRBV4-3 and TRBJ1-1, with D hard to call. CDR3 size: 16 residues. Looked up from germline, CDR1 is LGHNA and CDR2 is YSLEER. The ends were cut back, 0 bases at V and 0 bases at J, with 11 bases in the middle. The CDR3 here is CASSQEINSMNTEAFF. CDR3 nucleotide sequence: TGCGCCAGCAGCCAAGAAATCAACAGCATGAACACTGAAGCTTTCTTT.

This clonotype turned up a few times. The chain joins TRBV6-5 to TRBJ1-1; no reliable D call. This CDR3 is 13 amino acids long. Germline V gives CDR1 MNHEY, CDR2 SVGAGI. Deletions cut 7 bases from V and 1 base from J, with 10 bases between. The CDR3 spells CASKLGRNTEAFF. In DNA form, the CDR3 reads TGTGCCAGCAAGTTAGGCAGGAACACTGAAGCTTTCTTT.

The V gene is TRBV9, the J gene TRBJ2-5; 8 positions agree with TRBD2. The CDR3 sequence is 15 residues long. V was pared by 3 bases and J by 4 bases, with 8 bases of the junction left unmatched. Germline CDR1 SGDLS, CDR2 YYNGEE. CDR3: CASSASTGTRETQYF. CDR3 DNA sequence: TGTGCCAGCAGCGCCTCAACCGGGACTAGAGAGACCCAGTACTTC.

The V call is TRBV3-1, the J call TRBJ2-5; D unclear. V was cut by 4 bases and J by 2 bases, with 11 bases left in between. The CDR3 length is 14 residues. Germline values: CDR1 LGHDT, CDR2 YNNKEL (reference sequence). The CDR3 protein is CASSLGIIQETQYF. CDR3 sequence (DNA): TGTGCCAGCAGCCTAGGGATCATACAAGAGACCCAGTACTTC.

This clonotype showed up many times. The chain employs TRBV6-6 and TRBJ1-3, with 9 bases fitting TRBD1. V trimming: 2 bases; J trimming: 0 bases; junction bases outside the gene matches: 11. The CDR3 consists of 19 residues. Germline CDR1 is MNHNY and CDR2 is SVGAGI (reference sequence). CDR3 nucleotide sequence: TGTGCCAGCAGTTACGGTCTCGTGACAGGGGGATTCTCTGGAAACACCATATATTTT. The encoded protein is CASSYGLVTGGFSGNTIYF.

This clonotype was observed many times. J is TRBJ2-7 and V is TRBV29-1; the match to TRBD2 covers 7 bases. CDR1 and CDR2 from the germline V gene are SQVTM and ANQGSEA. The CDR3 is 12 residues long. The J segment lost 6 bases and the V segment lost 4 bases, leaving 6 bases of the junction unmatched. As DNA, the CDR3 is TGCAGCGTTGCTTCGGGGGGAGGCGAGCAGTACTTC. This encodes CSVASGGGEQYF.

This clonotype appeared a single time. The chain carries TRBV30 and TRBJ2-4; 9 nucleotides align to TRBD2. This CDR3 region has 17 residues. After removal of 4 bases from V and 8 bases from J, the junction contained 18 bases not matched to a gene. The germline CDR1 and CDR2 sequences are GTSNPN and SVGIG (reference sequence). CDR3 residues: CAWNPRTSERLAHIQYF. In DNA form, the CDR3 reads TGTGCCTGGAATCCTCGGACTAGCGAACGCTTGGCCCACATTCAGTACTTC.

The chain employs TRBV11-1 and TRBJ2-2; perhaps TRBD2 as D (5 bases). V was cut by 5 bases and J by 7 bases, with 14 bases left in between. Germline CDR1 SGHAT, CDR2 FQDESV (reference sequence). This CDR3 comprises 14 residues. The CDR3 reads CASSPDSLGGELFF. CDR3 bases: TGTGCCAGCAGCCCGGACTCCCTCGGCGGGGAGCTGTTTTTT.

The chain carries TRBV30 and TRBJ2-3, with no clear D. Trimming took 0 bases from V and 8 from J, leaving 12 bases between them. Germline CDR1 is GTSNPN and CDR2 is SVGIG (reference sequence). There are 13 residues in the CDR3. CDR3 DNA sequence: TGTGCCTGGAGTGTATCAGCTAGTGGTACGCAGTATTTT. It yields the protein CAWSVSASGTQYF.

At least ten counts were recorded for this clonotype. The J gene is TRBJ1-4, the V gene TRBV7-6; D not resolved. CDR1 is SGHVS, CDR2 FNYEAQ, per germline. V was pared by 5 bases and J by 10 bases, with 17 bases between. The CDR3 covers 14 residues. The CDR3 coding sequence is TGTGCCAGCAGCGAAGACATTCCCCCCGGAAAACTGTTTTTT. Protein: CASSEDIPPGKLFF.

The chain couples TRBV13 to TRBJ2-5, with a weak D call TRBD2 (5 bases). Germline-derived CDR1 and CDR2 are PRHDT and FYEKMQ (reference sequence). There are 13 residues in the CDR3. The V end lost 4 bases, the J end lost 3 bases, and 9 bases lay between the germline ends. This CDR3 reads CASSSPGKETQYF. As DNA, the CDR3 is TGTGCCAGCAGCTCTCCGGGGAAAGAGACCCAGTACTTC.

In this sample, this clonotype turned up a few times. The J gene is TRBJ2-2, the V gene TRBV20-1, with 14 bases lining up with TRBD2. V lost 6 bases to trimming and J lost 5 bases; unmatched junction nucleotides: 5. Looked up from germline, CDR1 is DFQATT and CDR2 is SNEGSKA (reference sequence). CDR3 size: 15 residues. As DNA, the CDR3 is TGCAGTGCCGGGACTAGCGGGAGTCGAACCGGGGAGCTGTTTTTT. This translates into CSAGTSGSRTGELFF.

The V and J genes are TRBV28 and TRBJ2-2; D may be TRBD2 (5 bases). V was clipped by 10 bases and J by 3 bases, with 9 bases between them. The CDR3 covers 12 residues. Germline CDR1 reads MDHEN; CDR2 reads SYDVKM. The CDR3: CATARDTGELFF. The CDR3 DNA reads TGTGCCACTGCGAGGGACACCGGGGAGCTGTTTTTT.

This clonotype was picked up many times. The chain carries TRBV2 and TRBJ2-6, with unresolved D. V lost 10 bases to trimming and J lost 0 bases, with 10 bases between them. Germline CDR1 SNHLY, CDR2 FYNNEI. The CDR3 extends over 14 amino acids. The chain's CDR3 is CANCPGSGANVLTF. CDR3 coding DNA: TGTGCCAACTGCCCGGGCTCTGGGGCCAACGTCCTGACTTTC.

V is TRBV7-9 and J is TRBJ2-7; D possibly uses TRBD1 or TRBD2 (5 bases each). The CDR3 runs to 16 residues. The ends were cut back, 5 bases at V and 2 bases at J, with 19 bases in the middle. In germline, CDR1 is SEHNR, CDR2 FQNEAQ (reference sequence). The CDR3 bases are TGTGCCAGCAGCCCCCTCGGTGCAGGGACCACCTACGAGCAGTACTTC. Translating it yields CASSPLGAGTTYEQYF. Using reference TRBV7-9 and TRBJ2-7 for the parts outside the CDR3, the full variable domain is DTGVSQNPRHKITKRGQNVTFRCDPISEHNRLYWYRQTLGQGPEFLTYFQNEAQLEKSRLLSDRFSAERPKGSFSTLEIQRTEQGDSAMYLCASSPLGAGTTYEQYFGPGTRLTVT.

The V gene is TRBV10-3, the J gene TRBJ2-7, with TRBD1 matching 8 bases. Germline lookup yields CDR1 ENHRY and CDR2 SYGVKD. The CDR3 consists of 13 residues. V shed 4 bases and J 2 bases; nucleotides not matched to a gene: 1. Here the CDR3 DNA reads TGTGCCATCAGTGGACAGGGGACCTACGAGCAGTACTTC. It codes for CAISGQGTYEQYF.

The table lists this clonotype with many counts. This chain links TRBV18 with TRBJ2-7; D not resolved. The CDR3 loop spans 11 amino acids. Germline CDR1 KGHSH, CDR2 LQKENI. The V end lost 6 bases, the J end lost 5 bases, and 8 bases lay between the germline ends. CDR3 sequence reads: CASSYDNEQYF. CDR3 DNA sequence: TGTGCCAGCTCGTACGACAACGAGCAGTACTTC.

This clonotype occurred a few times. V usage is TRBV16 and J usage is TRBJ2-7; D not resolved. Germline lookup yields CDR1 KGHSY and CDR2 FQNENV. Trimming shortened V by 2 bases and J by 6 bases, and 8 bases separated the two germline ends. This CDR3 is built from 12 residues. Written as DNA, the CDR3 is TGTGCCAGCAGCCAAAGTATGATCGAGCAGTACTTC. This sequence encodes CASSQSMIEQYF.